In its sample, the clone carrying this T cell receptor beta chain was seen many times. Its specificity is unknown. Sequenced patients had shown CD8+CD57+ cell expansion by flow cytometry. Each of the patients presented with severe acquired aplastic anemia. The data derive from a study of CD8+CD57+ T cells in acquired aplastic anemia. Study-wide background: DNA recovered from sorted CD4+ and CD8+ cells had a mean of approximately 3.4 ug. Overall study findings and caveats: A significant difference in CD8+ Simpson's diversity between patients and controls was not found. Patients and controls were found to share 25 to 35 CD8+ CDR3 sequences.

CDR3 and TCR beta VDJ profiling relied on a genomic DNA template. TCRdb re-derived calls from the reads in MiXCR, one entry per CDR3 protein. Seen here are 450,000 to 600,000 distinct CDR3 sequences, 25% to 40% observed once, and the top ten hold 0.8% to 0.85%. Input material: sorted CD4+, CD8+, or CD8+CD57+ T cells (not recorded which) from PBMCs. This TCR was recovered from a human donor with aplastic anemia.

The DNA of the CDR3 is TGTGCCAGCAGCTATCTAGGCGTGGGGGAAGAGACCCAGTACTTC. Amino acid sequence: CASSYLGVGEETQYF. The chain combines TRBV12-3 or TRBV12-4 with TRBJ2-5; either TRBD1 or TRBD2 may fit D (5 bases each). Trimming removed 6 bases at V and 3 bases at J, with 17 bases between. The CDR3 is 15 amino acids.